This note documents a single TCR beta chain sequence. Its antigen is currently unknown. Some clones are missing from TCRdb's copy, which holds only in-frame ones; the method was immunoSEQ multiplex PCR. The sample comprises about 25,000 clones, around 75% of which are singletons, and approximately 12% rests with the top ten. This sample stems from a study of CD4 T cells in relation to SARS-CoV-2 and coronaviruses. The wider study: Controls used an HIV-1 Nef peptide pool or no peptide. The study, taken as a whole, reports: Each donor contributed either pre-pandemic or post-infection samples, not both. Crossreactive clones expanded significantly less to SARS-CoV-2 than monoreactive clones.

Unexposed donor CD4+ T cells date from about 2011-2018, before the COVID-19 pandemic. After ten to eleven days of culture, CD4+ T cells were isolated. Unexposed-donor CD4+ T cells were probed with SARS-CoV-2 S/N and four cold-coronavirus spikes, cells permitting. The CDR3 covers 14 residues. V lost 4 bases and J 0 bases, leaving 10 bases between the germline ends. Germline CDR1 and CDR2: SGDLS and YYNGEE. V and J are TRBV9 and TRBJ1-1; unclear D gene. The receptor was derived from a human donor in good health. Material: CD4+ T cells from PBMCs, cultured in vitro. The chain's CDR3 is CASSIKGLNTEAFF. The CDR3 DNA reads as TGTGCCAGCAGCATCAAAGGCTTGAACACTGAAGCTTTCTTT.